This T cell receptor beta chain was identified during a study of cytomegalovirus exposure and HLA in healthy donors. From germline, CDR1 is SQVTM and CDR2 ANQGSEA. V shed 4 bases and J 4 bases; nucleotides not matched to a gene: 13. The CDR3 covers 16 residues. In the PCR, 60 Vbeta and 13 Jbeta primers were used. Profiling relied on immunoSEQ multiplex PCR, and the TCRdb table lists in-frame clones only, not all of them. The profile covers some 200,000 clones, with 77% appearing a single time and 2.5% to 4% taken by the ten largest. In this sample, this clone turned up once. At collection, donors were nominally healthy, but unrecorded immune exposures were probable.

This rearrangement joins TRBV29-1 to TRBJ2-3; 8 bases line up with TRBD2. The sample consisted of PBMCs. The sequence derives from a female donor in good health and CMV-seronegative. In DNA form, the CDR3 reads TGCAGCGTTGGGGAGACTAGCGTAATTAGGGCAGATACGCAGTATTTT. This codes for CSVGETSVIRADTQYF.